This is a list of T cell receptor beta chains from one sample in a study of metastatic and nonmetastatic thyroid tumors. TCRdb used MiXCR to call clones anew from the PCR reads. The data show approximately 35,000 clones, less than 40% seen once. Sequencing input: tumor tissue. The receptor set was obtained from a female donor with papillary thyroid cancer or a benign thyroid nodule (not recorded which). Some clones in this sample may be carry-over from other donors' samples. Both conserved end residues are part of each CDR3. The D gene is left open where the match is weak. Rows give clone size only sometimes, using once, few, many, or a class for an expanded clone.

TGTGCCAGCAGTCTTACCGGGACTGAAGCTTTCTTT,CASSLTGTEAFF,.,TRBV27,TRBJ1-1,few
TGTGCCTGGAGTGAAGGCTACGAGCAGTACTTC,CAWSEGYEQYF,.,TRBV30,TRBJ2-7,.
TGTGCCACCAGTGATCCCAGCGGGACTGGGGCCAACGTCCTGACTTTC,CATSDPSGTGANVLTF,TRBD2,TRBV24-1,TRBJ2-6,.
TGTGCCAGCAGCTTAGATAGGGAGACCCAGTACTTC,CASSLDRETQYF,.,TRBV7-2,TRBJ2-5,large
TGCAGTGCTCGAGGGACAGGGCGTCGAGAAAAACTGTTTTTT,CSARGTGRREKLFF,TRBD1,TRBV20-1,TRBJ1-4,.
TGTGCCAGCACGGTCCTAGCCACCAATGAGCAGTTCTTC,CASTVLATNEQFF,.,TRBV2,TRBJ2-1,.
TGTGCCAGCAGTGTAACGGGCTCTGGGGCCAACGTCCTGACTTTC,CASSVTGSGANVLTF,.,TRBV6-1,TRBJ2-6,.
TGTGCCAGCAGGACGGGTACTGGGAACACTGAAGCTTTCTTT,CASRTGTGNTEAFF,.,TRBV6-1,TRBJ1-1,.
TGTGCCAGACTAAAGGCCCAACCTAGCGGTAAAACGTACAATGAGCAGTTCTTC,CARLKAQPSGKTYNEQFF,TRBD2,TRBV6-4,TRBJ2-1,.
TGTGCCAGCAGCCAAGGCTCGGGGCTTGAGCAGTACTTC,CASSQGSGLEQYF,.,TRBV11-2,TRBJ2-7,many
TGTGCCAGGGCGACAGCCTATGTGGGCTACACCTTC,CARATAYVGYTF,.,TRBV19,TRBJ1-2,few
TGCAGTGCTAGTTCGAGGAGCGGTTACGAGCAGTACTTC,CSASSRSGYEQYF,.,TRBV20-1,TRBJ2-7,.
TGTGCCAGCAGGAGGCCGGGGCACTCCTACGAGCAGTACTTC,CASRRPGHSYEQYF,.,TRBV12-3/TRBV12-4,TRBJ2-7,.
TGTGCCAGCAGCTTTTTCAGGGGAGGGAATTCACCCCTCCACTTT,CASSFFRGGNSPLHF,.,TRBV7-8,TRBJ1-6,.
TGTGCCAGCAGGGGGGGGACAGAGTTAGTTAGCAATCAGCCCCAGCATTTT,CASRGGTELVSNQPQHF,TRBD1,TRBV6-1,TRBJ1-5,.
TGTGCCAGCAGTGCCGGGACCAACGAGGATGGCTACACCTTC,CASSAGTNEDGYTF,.,TRBV6-2/TRBV6-3,TRBJ1-2,few
TGCGCCAGCAGCTCTCGACTAGCGGGAGGCCCGGGTACGCAGTATTTT,CASSSRLAGGPGTQYF,TRBD2,TRBV5-1,TRBJ2-3,.
TGTGCCAGCAGTACGGGACTTCGCTCGGATACGCAGTATTTT,CASSTGLRSDTQYF,.,TRBV28,TRBJ2-3,.
TGTGCCAGCTCACTCGGCGGCACAGGGGGTAATGAGCAGTTCTTC,CASSLGGTGGNEQFF,TRBD1,TRBV18,TRBJ2-1,once
TGTGCCAGCAGCGGGACTAGCGGGAGGTTAAGCACAGATACGCAGTATTTT,CASSGTSGRLSTDTQYF,TRBD2,TRBV9,TRBJ2-3,.
TGCGCCAGCAGCCAAGCTTATTCACCCCTCCACTTT,CASSQAYSPLHF,.,TRBV4-1,TRBJ1-6,.
TGTGCCAGTAGATGGACAGGGAACACCGGGGAGCTGTTTTTT,CASRWTGNTGELFF,TRBD1,TRBV19,TRBJ2-2,few